The source of this T cell receptor beta chain is a study of blood T cell repertoires in COVID-19. Study information: Material from acute and convalescent COVID-19 was sourced from the United States, Italy and Spain. Nucleic acid was either cDNA or gDNA, and it came from T cells, B-cell-depleted T cells, or PBMCs.

In the study's own analysis: Reference gene primers were amplified, and this amplification served to estimate nucleated cell counts. Here immunoSEQ multiplex PCR was the method, and the copy in TCRdb shows in-frame clones only, minus some. V and J calls and clone size are as listed in that table; D and trimming were resolved from the DNA. The sample records around 150,000 clones, 92% being singletons. The ends were cut back, 3 bases at V and 3 bases at J, with 13 bases in the middle. The CDR3 is made up of 15 amino acids. Germline V lookup: CDR1 LGHNT, CDR2 FRNRAP. It was during active infection that Seattle patients were enrolled and then longitudinally followed.

The clonotype comes from a man in his thirties or forties with COVID-19, enrolled during active disease. Sequences were obtained from peripheral blood. V usage is TRBV12-5 and J usage is TRBJ2-3; no firm D call. The CDR3 sequence: CASGFLPSSTDTQYF. CDR3 in DNA: TGTGCTAGTGGTTTTCTACCCTCCTCGACAGATACGCAGTATTTT.